This T cell receptor (beta chain) derives from a study of shared clonotypes between healthy human individuals. Study outcomes and limitations: Inspection by rarefaction showed sorted-subset sequencing to be incomplete despite large depth.

With respect to this clone: Its antigen is not known.

There are 14 residues in the CDR3. The authors split each subset's genomic DNA evenly across several immunoSEQ plates. Replicate PCRs for sorted subsets used roughly 200 ng DNA; this equaled tens of thousands of T cell genomes. Sequenced by immunoSEQ multiplex PCR; TCRdb stores in-frame clones only, minus some. In the table there are over a million clones, 95% to 97% of which are singletons. The clonotype was recovered from a man aged 30-40 years in good health. The V call is TRBV7-5, the J call TRBJ2-2; the DNA was not compared with TRBD1, the D call given in the table. TRBV7-5 is shown as a pseudogene. The material sequenced was naive CD4+ T cells sorted from blood. Documented subset: CD45RA+ positively selected. DNA for the CDR3: TGTGTCAGAAGCGGAAGGACAGGGACCGGGGAGCTGTTTTTT. This translates into CVRSGRTGTGELFF.